This TCR beta chain was identified in a study of cytomegalovirus exposure and HLA in healthy donors. As for the study in general: An early data release held 75 million to 100 million unique TCRs from HLA-typed donors.

Study-wide results and limits: A few of the chains that were CMV-associated were confirmed in vitro to be specific for CMV antigens. Both high specificity and high sensitivity reportedly marked the classifier's diagnosis of cytomegalovirus status.

The sample holds one count of this clone. Its matching antigen is unknown. PCR employed 60 Vbeta and 13 Jbeta primers. TCRdb's copy holds only in-frame clones and misses some; the assay was immunoSEQ multiplex PCR. The table has under 150,000 clones, about two thirds seen once; the top ten hold about 4.4%. Unrecorded immune exposures were likely, despite nominal health at sampling. Trimming stripped 3 bases from V and 0 bases from J, with 5 bases between. The CDR3 has 13 amino acids. Per the germline V gene, CDR1 is WSHSY and CDR2 is SAAADI. The sample taken for sequencing was PBMCs. The clonotype was recovered from a middle-aged man in good health and CMV-seropositive. The V call is TRBV10-2, the J call TRBJ1-1; D gene uncertain. In nucleotides, the CDR3 is TGCGCCAGCAGTGATCCCGTGAACACTGAAGCTTTCTTT. It encodes CASSDPVNTEAFF.